What follows are 20 T cell receptor beta chains derived from one specimen sequenced in a study of blood T cell repertoires in COVID-19. Profiling relied on immunoSEQ multiplex PCR, and the TCRdb table lists in-frame clones only, not all of them. The repertoire has 300,000 or so clones, more than 70% of them found once; the top ten carry roughly 1.3%. Source material: peripheral blood. The receptors come from a woman aged 45 to 65 with acute or convalescent COVID-19.

The rearrangement links TRBV2 to TRBJ1-5, with D tentatively TRBD1 (6 bases). The CDR3 sequence is 14 residues long. Germline CDR1 and CDR2: SNHLY and FYNNEI. Trimming shortened V by 6 bases and J by 1 base, and 10 bases separated the two germline ends. CDR3 sequence reads: CASRAGVSNQPQHF. CDR3 DNA sequence: TGTGCCAGCAGGGCAGGGGTAAGCAATCAGCCCCAGCATTTT.

The chain links TRBV3-1 (or the pseudogene TRBV3-2) to TRBJ1-6; D might be TRBD1 (5 bases). Trimming cost V 1 base and J 2 bases, with 9 bases left between them. CDR1 is LGHDT, CDR2 YNNKEL, per germline (reference sequence). CDR3 length: 16 amino acids. DNA for the CDR3: TGTGCCAGCAGCCAAGGAGACAGTGCCTATAATTCACCCCTCCACTTT. It specifies CASSQGDSAYNSPLHF.

The rearrangement links TRBV19 to TRBJ2-5; 8 positions agree with TRBD1. The trim removed 10 bases at V and 5 bases at J, leaving 6 bases unmatched. Germline V CDR1 and CDR2: LNHDA, SQIVND (reference sequence). The CDR3 has 12 amino acids. The chain's CDR3 is CATSTGDETQYF. In DNA, the CDR3 is TGTGCCACCTCGACAGGGGACGAGACCCAGTACTTC.

The rearrangement joins TRBV30 to TRBJ1-5; TRBD1 agrees at 8 bases. This CDR3 comprises 14 residues. Germline values: CDR1 GTSNPN, CDR2 SVGIG (reference sequence). V shed 6 bases and J 2 bases; nucleotides not matched to a gene: 6. The CDR3 here is CACSTGGGNQPQHF. In DNA, the CDR3 is TGTGCCTGCAGTACAGGGGGGGGCAATCAGCCCCAGCATTTT.

This rearrangement joins TRBV7-2 to TRBJ2-6, with TRBD1 matching over 7 bases. The germline V gene encodes CDR1 SGHTA and CDR2 FQGNSA. The CDR3 extends over 17 amino acids. Trimming at V came to 3 bases and at J to 0 bases, leaving 5 bases not matched to a gene. The CDR3 is CASSLGTVNSGANVLTF. CDR3 sequence (DNA): TGTGCCAGCAGCTTGGGGACAGTAAACTCTGGGGCCAACGTCCTGACTTTC.

The chain joins TRBV14 to TRBJ2-5; 7 bases are a match to TRBD1. Losses at the gene ends were 4 bases for V and 2 bases for J; bases not matched to a gene: 4. CDR1 is SGHDN, CDR2 FVKESK, per germline. The CDR3 length is 14 residues. This CDR3 reads CASSRLGQQETQYF. In DNA, the CDR3 is TGTGCCAGCAGCCGCTTGGGACAGCAAGAGACCCAGTACTTC.

The rearrangement joins TRBV3-1 (or the pseudogene TRBV3-2) to TRBJ1-5; weak D call: TRBD1 (6 bases). Trimming took 6 bases from V and 0 from J, leaving 21 bases between them. This CDR3 comprises 18 residues. Germline loops: CDR1 LGHDT, CDR2 YNNKEL (reference sequence). As DNA, the CDR3 is TGTGCCAGCAGTAAAACACAGGGTATGGCGGATAGCAATCAGCCCCAGCATTTT. Its translation is CASSKTQGMADSNQPQHF.

This clone has a handful of counts. V gene TRBV5-4 combines with J gene TRBJ2-1; 7 bases fit TRBD2. The CDR3 consists of 15 residues. The germline CDR1 and CDR2 sequences are SGHNT and YYREEE (reference sequence). V shed 3 bases, J shed 3 bases, and the junction held 6 bases outside the gene matches. The CDR3, as DNA: TGTGCCAGCAGCTCCAAGACTAGCTTCTACAATGAGCAGTTCTTC. It translates to CASSSKTSFYNEQFF. Full variable domain (rest looked up from reference TRBV5-4 and TRBJ2-1): ETGVTQSPTHLIKTRGQQVTLRCSSQSGHNTVSWYQQALGQGPQFIFQYYREEENGRGNFPPRFSGLQFPNYSSELNVNALELDDSALYLCASSSKTSFYNEQFFGPGTRLTVL.

Only one count was recorded for this clone. The chain employs TRBV2 and TRBJ1-3; D not certain. Between the trimmed V and J ends, which lost 4 bases and 0 bases, there was a span of 13 bases. This CDR3 comprises 16 residues. Germline CDR1 reads SNHLY; CDR2 reads FYNNEI. The CDR3 DNA reads TGTGCCAGCAGTGCGGGTAGCCTCTTCTCTGGAAACACCATATATTTT. Translated, it gives CASSAGSLFSGNTIYF.

The chain has TRBV19 and TRBJ1-1, with 8 bases fitting TRBD1. Germline V gene data show CDR1 as LNHDA and CDR2 as SQIVND (reference sequence). Trimming cost V 3 bases and J 1 base; bases outside gene matches: 10. The CDR3 has 17 amino acids. CDR3 in amino acids: CASSIESRQGWNTEAFF. The CDR3, as DNA: TGTGCCAGTAGTATTGAGTCCCGACAGGGGTGGAACACTGAAGCTTTCTTT.

In this sample, this clone turned up once. The V gene is TRBV5-6, the J gene TRBJ1-2, with a possible D match to TRBD1 (6 bases). V was clipped by 4 bases and J by 0 bases, with 10 bases between them. The CDR3 length is 14 residues. Germline CDR1 reads SGHDT; CDR2 reads YYEEEE. CDR3 nucleotide sequence: TGTGCCAGCAGCAATCAGGGGTCTAACTATGGCTACACCTTC. It specifies CASSNQGSNYGYTF.

This clone has only one observation. The J gene is TRBJ2-1, the V gene TRBV24-1, with a weak D call TRBD1 (7 bases). Germline CDR1 KGHDR, CDR2 SFDVKD. Trimming stripped 4 bases from V and 6 bases from J, with 12 bases between. The CDR3 sequence is 14 residues long. CDR3 amino acids: CATSEGGQANEQFF. DNA of the CDR3: TGTGCCACCAGTGAGGGAGGACAGGCCAATGAGCAGTTCTTC.

The chain employs TRBV9 and TRBJ1-2; TRBD1 matches 7 bases. The V segment lost 2 bases and the J segment 0 bases; nucleotides outside the gene matches: 7. The CDR3 is 16 residues long. Germline V gives CDR1 SGDLS, CDR2 YYNGEE. The chain's CDR3 is CASSVGQTLSNYGYTF. The DNA of the CDR3 is TGTGCCAGCAGCGTGGGACAGACCCTCTCTAACTATGGCTACACCTTC.

This clone was counted many times. The chain recombines TRBV7-3 with TRBJ2-5; 10 bases align to TRBD2. V was clipped by 5 bases and J by 5 bases; unmatched bases: 5. CDR3 length: 14 amino acids. Per the germline V gene, CDR1 is SGHTA and CDR2 is FQGTGA. The CDR3 sequence is CASSLAAGGETQYF. CDR3 DNA: TGTGCCAGCAGCCTAGCAGCGGGAGGGGAGACCCAGTACTTC. Full variable domain (outside the CDR3, taken from reference TRBV7-3 and TRBJ2-5): GAGVSQTPSNKVTEKGKYVELRCDPISGHTALYWYRQSLGQGPEFLIYFQGTGAADDSGLPNDRFFAVRPEGSVSTLKIQRTERGDSAVYLCASSLAAGGETQYFGPGTRLLVL.

The chain joins TRBV12-3 or TRBV12-4 to TRBJ2-2; the match to TRBD1 covers 7 bases. The junction had 7 bases not matched to a gene; V was cut back by 10 bases and J by 5 bases. This CDR3 has 13 amino acids. The CDR3 loop reads CAISKGATGELFF. The CDR3 DNA reads as TGTGCCATAAGTAAGGGGGCGACCGGGGAGCTGTTTTTT.

This clone occurred a few times. This rearrangement joins TRBV3-1 (or the pseudogene TRBV3-2) to TRBJ1-6; perhaps TRBD1 as D (5 bases). The germline V gene encodes CDR1 LGHDT and CDR2 YNNKEL (reference sequence). Trimming stripped 2 bases from V and 12 bases from J, with 11 bases between. CDR3 size: 13 residues. CDR3 nucleotides: TGTGCCAGCAGCCAACGTGGGGGGGAACCCCTCCACTTT. It yields the protein CASSQRGGEPLHF.

The chain couples TRBV3-1 (or the pseudogene TRBV3-2) to TRBJ1-4; no clear D. V was shortened by 4 bases and J by 0 bases, with 6 bases between the two germline ends. The CDR3 consists of 14 residues. Germline V lookup: CDR1 LGHDT, CDR2 YNNKEL (reference sequence). The CDR3, as DNA: TGTGCCAGCAGCCGGCAAGCAACTAATGAAAAACTGTTTTTT. Its translation: CASSRQATNEKLFF.

This sequence joins TRBV6-1 and TRBJ2-7, with TRBD1 as a possible D gene (6 bases). V lost 1 base and J lost 6, with 10 bases in between. The CDR3 extends over 13 amino acids. CDR1 MNHNS and CDR2 SASEGT come from the germline V gene. The CDR3 loop reads CASSEGGQGEQYV. Here the CDR3 DNA reads TGTGCCAGCAGTGAAGGGGGGCAAGGCGAGCAGTACGTC.

The chain couples TRBV6-5 to TRBJ2-2; a possible D gene is TRBD2 (6 bases). This CDR3 contains 15 residues. Germline-derived CDR1 and CDR2 are MNHEY and SVGAGI. V was shortened by 6 bases and J by 1 base, with 12 bases between the two germline ends. CDR3: CASSYGTLNTGELFF. Written as DNA, the CDR3 is TGTGCCAGCAGCTACGGGACTTTGAACACCGGGGAGCTGTTTTTT.

The chain uses TRBV19 and TRBJ1-1; tentative D call: TRBD1 (6 bases). V dropped 6 bases and J dropped 5 bases, with 16 bases sitting between them. CDR1 and CDR2 (germline): LNHDA, SQIVND (reference sequence). The CDR3 has 14 amino acids. The CDR3 DNA follows: TGTGCCAGTAGAGGGGGACACCTCGGAACTGAAGCTTTCTTT. Protein product: CASRGGHLGTEAFF.